This T cell receptor beta chain was sequenced in a study of persistence of HIV-infected CD4 T cells. Findings and limits, study-wide: Antigen-responding cells were enriched for degenerate expanded CDR3beta sequences.

The immunoSEQ assay was version 4, run in survey mode. Repertoires were generated with immunoSEQ multiplex PCR, while TCRdb's copy carries only in-frame clones and drops some. The sample has 37,000 or so clones, around 80% seen once; the top ten hold roughly 1.5%. The CDR3 runs 14 residues. The V and J ends lost 2 bases and 7 bases respectively, with 15 bases between them. Germline CDR1 and CDR2: SGHRS and YFSETQ. Lysates of CMV-infected fibroblasts at 9.5 to 10 ug/mL stimulated these cells. Sorted nonresponding memory CD4+ T cells were CD40L-negative, CD69-negative, CD45RO-high. Notes on this clone: The antigen is unknown.

V and J are TRBV5-1 and TRBJ1-2; D remains unclear. This material consisted of CD4+ T cells sorted from PBMCs after roughly 18-hour stimulation, taken from a patient who received antiretroviral therapy. The sequence derives from an adult man with HIV who was CMV-seropositive. The CDR3 region has the DNA TGCGCCAGCAGCTTAGGTCTCGCCACCTTTGGCTACACCTTC. This gives the protein CASSLGLATFGYTF.